Sequencing of this T cell receptor (beta chain) was carried out in a study of blood T cell repertoires in COVID-19 (dated by TCRdb to about 2020). Study-level background: The collaborator samples originated in the United States, Italy and Spain and spanned the acute and convalescent phases of COVID-19. Deeply sampled blood TCRbeta repertoires from subjects exposed to, actively infected with, or recovered from COVID-19 were included in the dataset. The samples were drawn from the first 160 participants of the ongoing ImmuneRACE study and from 1,254 subjects provided by 6 global collaborators. The sample metadata nearly always contained a de-identified subject ID, COVID-19 status, age in years and sex. The material from the prospective study consisted of cDNA or gDNA derived from T cells, B-cell-depleted T cells, or PBMCs. The repertoires were released in a freely available public database meant as a resource for research on the immune response to SARS-CoV-2. Where available, HLA class I and class II types were obtained from metadata supplied by the sample provider rather than from assay-based typing.

TCRbeta CDR3 regions were amplified from genomic DNA using the immunoSEQ Assay, a bias-controlled multiplex PCR. Per the original workflow: Within the assay, amplification of reference gene primers was used to estimate how many nucleated cells each sample contained. To quantify the absolute abundance of each unique TCRbeta CDR3 rearrangement, sequence reads were collapsed and filtered. For each sample, productive Simpson clonality was calculated by taking the square root of Simpson's diversity index across productive rearrangements. TCRdb re-hosts the immuneACCESS table, in-frame sequences only. Its copies lack some clones; in the studies checked, an unresolved V gene accounts for under half of them, and the cause for the rest is not known. V, J and clone size were drawn from that table, and D and trimming were deduced from the DNA. The sample yields about 160,000 clones; 75% to 90% were counted once. About 4% of the sample rests with the top ten.

The CDR3 runs 11 amino acids, cysteine and phenylalanine included. Kept here is only the CDR3 DNA, which spans 33 bases and is read in frame from base 1. V loses 3 bases of germline sequence and J loses 10 bases, and the interval between the two ends is 6 bases. Taken from the germline V gene (reference sequence), the CDR1 and CDR2 loops are SEHNR and FQNEAQ. Participants in the prospective study were enrolled through a virtual design, were aged roughly 18 to 100 years, and lived in roughly 26 United States geographic areas. In the prospective study, cohorts were assigned on the basis of participant-reported clinical history obtained from a screening survey and a study questionnaire. Exposed participants had been in contact with someone with a PCR-confirmed or clinician-diagnosed COVID-19 case within 2 weeks of study entry. Mobile phlebotomists in the prospective study collected whole blood, serum and a nasopharyngeal or oropharyngeal swab from every participant. Prospective study participants could optionally give additional blood draws and questionnaires over an approximately two-month period. Before DNA extraction, blood samples from the prospective study were shipped at room temperature or frozen.

Findings and caveats that apply to the study as a whole: The amount of clinical and demographic metadata varied by source and participant and was provided uncurated.

This clone was counted once. It has no known antigen specificity. Per-base qualities were not stored, and no clone one base away is much larger. Material: PBMCs or T cells enriched from blood (not recorded which). The rearranged segments are TRBV7-9 and TRBJ2-2; a confident D gene designation cannot be given. The clonotype comes from a woman aged 40 to 55 who had been exposed to COVID-19. CDR3 sequence: CASSFVVELFF. The nucleotide sequence reads as follows: TGTGCCAGCAGCTTTGTCGTGGAGCTGTTTTTT.